The T cell receptor beta chain under discussion was sequenced for a study of cytomegalovirus exposure and HLA in healthy donors. The PCR ran on 60 Vbeta and 13 Jbeta primers. Only in-frame clones appear in the TCRdb table, and some are missing; sequencing was by immunoSEQ multiplex PCR. Among around 120,000 clones listed, more than 80% were seen once. V shed 2 bases and J shed 3 bases, with 5 bases lying between them. The CDR3 consists of 13 residues. Germline CDR1 and CDR2: MNHNS and SASEGT. The sequencing input was PBMCs. The V call is TRBV6-1, the J call TRBJ1-5; D gene unclear. This TCR derives from a woman between 40 and 50 years old in good health and CMV-seropositive. Here the CDR3 DNA reads TGTGCCAGCAGTGAAACGGTCAATCAGCCCCAGCATTTT. Translating gives CASSETVNQPQHF.